Listed below are T cell receptor beta chains from one sample, sequenced in a study of CD8+ T cells in alopecia areata. Clones were sequenced by immunoSEQ multiplex PCR, and TCRdb holds only the in-frame ones, with some missing. The table includes some 13,000 clones, more than 50% detected once. The sample comprised skin. The receptors come from a human donor with alopecia areata. Both conserved end residues are part of each CDR3. A D gene is named only where the DNA matches it firmly. The size entry is marked missing in some rows and otherwise reads once, few, many or a size class.

D gene: -; J gene: TRBJ2-7; V gene: TRBV28; clone size: -; CDR3 DNA: TGTGCCAGCAGTTTCTACGGAACTTCCTACGAGCAGTACTTC; CDR3 protein: CASSFYGTSYEQYF
D gene: -; J gene: TRBJ2-7; V gene: TRBV14; clone size: -; CDR3 DNA: TGTGCCAGCAGCCAAGACCAGGACTACGAGCAGTACTTC; CDR3 protein: CASSQDQDYEQYF
D gene: -; J gene: TRBJ1-4; V gene: TRBV2; clone size: -; CDR3 DNA: TGTGCCAGCAGTAACGAGGCCAGTGGGGAAAAACTGTTTTTT; CDR3 protein: CASSNEASGEKLFF
D gene: TRBD2; J gene: TRBJ2-1; V gene: TRBV7-8; clone size: -; CDR3 DNA: TGTGCCAGCACCGGACTAGCGGGAGTATATGCAATGTCCAATGAGCAGTTCTTC; CDR3 protein: CASTGLAGVYAMSNEQFF
D gene: TRBD2; J gene: TRBJ2-2; V gene: TRBV5-1; clone size: -; CDR3 DNA: TGCGCCAGCAGCTTGCTTGGACTAGCGGGACCCACCGGGGAGCTGTTTTTT; CDR3 protein: CASSLLGLAGPTGELFF
D gene: TRBD2; J gene: TRBJ2-5; V gene: TRBV18; clone size: -; CDR3 DNA: TGTGCCAGCTCACCGGGGACTAGCGGGGGTCAAGAGACCCAGTACTTC; CDR3 protein: CASSPGTSGGQETQYF
D gene: -; J gene: TRBJ1-1; V gene: TRBV5-1; clone size: -; CDR3 DNA: TGCGCCAGCAGCCCTAGCTCTGTTAGGGGGTTGACTGAAGCTTTCTTT; CDR3 protein: CASSPSSVRGLTEAFF
D gene: -; J gene: TRBJ2-2; V gene: TRBV10-3; clone size: few; CDR3 DNA: TGTGCCATCAGTGCAGGAGGGGACACCGGGGAGCTGTTTTTT; CDR3 protein: CAISAGGDTGELFF
D gene: -; J gene: TRBJ2-7; V gene: TRBV7-9; clone size: -; CDR3 DNA: TGTGCCAGCAGCTTAGCGCCAGGCGAGCAGTACTTC; CDR3 protein: CASSLAPGEQYF
D gene: TRBD2; J gene: TRBJ2-4; V gene: TRBV4-2; clone size: -; CDR3 DNA: TGTGCCAGCAGCCAAATGGAGGCGGGGACTAGTTACATTCAGTACTTC; CDR3 protein: CASSQMEAGTSYIQYF
D gene: TRBD1; J gene: TRBJ1-1; V gene: TRBV6-6; clone size: few; CDR3 DNA: TGTGCCAGCAGTTACTCAACAGGGGTGGGCACTGAAGCTTTCTTT; CDR3 protein: CASSYSTGVGTEAFF
D gene: -; J gene: TRBJ2-3; V gene: TRBV7-9; clone size: few; CDR3 DNA: TGTGCCAGCAGCTCAAAAGACAGTCTTCCGGATACGCAGTATTTT; CDR3 protein: CASSSKDSLPDTQYF
D gene: TRBD2; J gene: TRBJ2-1; V gene: TRBV7-2; clone size: few; CDR3 DNA: TGTGCCAGCAGCGACACATACGGGACTAGCGGGACTAATGAGCAGTTCTTC; CDR3 protein: CASSDTYGTSGTNEQFF
D gene: -; J gene: TRBJ2-7; V gene: TRBV30; clone size: -; CDR3 DNA: TGTGCCTGGAGTGTAGGCACCTACTACGAGCAGTACTTC; CDR3 protein: CAWSVGTYYEQYF
D gene: TRBD2; J gene: TRBJ2-3; V gene: TRBV6-1; clone size: -; CDR3 DNA: TGTGCCAGCAGGGGACTAGCGTCCACAGATACGCAGTATTTT; CDR3 protein: CASRGLASTDTQYF
D gene: -; J gene: TRBJ2-1; V gene: TRBV11-3; clone size: -; CDR3 DNA: TGTGCCAGCAGCTTAGGGATGCGGGGTCTCCCCAACTACAATGAGCAGTTCTTC; CDR3 protein: CASSLGMRGLPNYNEQFF
D gene: -; J gene: TRBJ2-5; V gene: TRBV6-1; clone size: -; CDR3 DNA: TGTGCCAGCAATCGGGTTGAAGAGACCCAGTACTTC; CDR3 protein: CASNRVEETQYF
D gene: -; J gene: TRBJ2-1; V gene: TRBV4-3; clone size: -; CDR3 DNA: TGCGCCAGCAGCCACGGAGGGCCTTATGAGCAGTTCTTC; CDR3 protein: CASSHGGPYEQFF
D gene: TRBD1; J gene: TRBJ1-2; V gene: TRBV14; clone size: once; CDR3 DNA: TGTGCCAGCAGCCAAGGACAGGGTCGTCATGGCTACACCTTC; CDR3 protein: CASSQGQGRHGYTF
D gene: TRBD1; J gene: TRBJ1-1; V gene: TRBV7-2; clone size: -; CDR3 DNA: TGTGCCAGCAGCTTTCGATACACCAGGGGGGACACTGAAGCTTTCTTT; CDR3 protein: CASSFRYTRGDTEAFF
D gene: TRBD1; J gene: TRBJ1-1; V gene: TRBV10-3; clone size: -; CDR3 DNA: TGTGCCATCCAGACTCAGGGGGGCGACACTGAAGCTTTCTTT; CDR3 protein: CAIQTQGGDTEAFF
D gene: -; J gene: TRBJ2-1; V gene: TRBV9; clone size: medium-sized; CDR3 DNA: TGTGCCAGCAGCGTTGGGGCAAAGACTAAGAACTCCTACAATGAGCAGTTCTTC; CDR3 protein: CASSVGAKTKNSYNEQFF
D gene: TRBD2; J gene: TRBJ2-5; V gene: TRBV19; clone size: -; CDR3 DNA: TGTGCCAGTAGCCCGACTAGCGGGAGGGCCGGGCAGTACTTC; CDR3 protein: CASSPTSGRAGQYF
D gene: -; J gene: TRBJ1-2; V gene: TRBV6-6; clone size: -; CDR3 DNA: TGTGCCAGCAGTGGTGCGGGCTACACCTTC; CDR3 protein: CASSGAGYTF
D gene: TRBD1; J gene: TRBJ2-7; V gene: TRBV9; clone size: once; CDR3 DNA: TGTGCCAGCAGCGTAGCTACGGGGACAGGGAATTTCTACGAGCAGTACTTC; CDR3 protein: CASSVATGTGNFYEQYF
D gene: TRBD1; J gene: TRBJ1-1; V gene: TRBV27; clone size: few; CDR3 DNA: TGTGCCAGCAGCCTAAAGACAGGGAGGAACACTGAAGCTTTCTTT; CDR3 protein: CASSLKTGRNTEAFF
D gene: TRBD1; J gene: TRBJ1-2; V gene: TRBV5-8; clone size: -; CDR3 DNA: TGTGCCGCGGGACAGGGGGCGAGGAACTATGGCTACACCTTC; CDR3 protein: CAAGQGARNYGYTF
D gene: TRBD2; J gene: TRBJ2-1; V gene: TRBV2; clone size: -; CDR3 DNA: TGTGCCAGCACGCCGGGACTAGCGGGACTCAGAAACGACAATGAGCAGTTCTTC; CDR3 protein: CASTPGLAGLRNDNEQFF
D gene: TRBD2; J gene: TRBJ2-1; V gene: TRBV5-6; clone size: -; CDR3 DNA: TGTGCCAGCAGCGGACCGACTAGCGGGAGGGACAATGAGCAGTTCTTC; CDR3 protein: CASSGPTSGRDNEQFF
D gene: -; J gene: TRBJ2-3; V gene: TRBV1; clone size: few; CDR3 DNA: TGCACCAGCAGCCCGCCGACTAGCGGGAGCACAGATACGCAGTATTTT; CDR3 protein: CTSSPPTSGSTDTQYF
D gene: -; J gene: TRBJ1-1; V gene: TRBV20-1; clone size: -; CDR3 DNA: TGCAGTGCAATCGAGGGGGGCGAAGCTTTCTTT; CDR3 protein: CSAIEGGEAFF
D gene: TRBD1; J gene: TRBJ2-6; V gene: TRBV5-6; clone size: -; CDR3 DNA: TGTGCCAGCGAGCTCCGGGACAGGGCTTCCGGGGCCAACGTCCTGACTTTC; CDR3 protein: CASELRDRASGANVLTF
D gene: TRBD1; J gene: TRBJ2-2; V gene: TRBV18; clone size: -; CDR3 DNA: TGTGCCAGCTCACCACCGACAGGGGGCAACACCGGGGAGCTGTTTTTT; CDR3 protein: CASSPPTGGNTGELFF
D gene: -; J gene: TRBJ2-1; V gene: TRBV28; clone size: -; CDR3 DNA: TGTGCCAGCAGCTCGACGGGGTCGAGCGATGAGCAGTTCTTC; CDR3 protein: CASSSTGSSDEQFF
D gene: -; J gene: TRBJ2-7; V gene: TRBV27; clone size: -; CDR3 DNA: TGTGCCAGCAAAATAGCGGTGGGGCCCTACGAGCAGTACTTC; CDR3 protein: CASKIAVGPYEQYF
D gene: -; J gene: TRBJ2-1; V gene: TRBV5-1; clone size: few; CDR3 DNA: TGCGCCAGCAGCTTCCCCTTTGGGGGCTTGGGCAATGAGCAGTTCTTC; CDR3 protein: CASSFPFGGLGNEQFF
D gene: TRBD2; J gene: TRBJ2-7; V gene: TRBV4-3; clone size: -; CDR3 DNA: TGCGCCAGCAGCCCCCCGTGGGGGGGCGAGCAGTACTTC; CDR3 protein: CASSPPWGGEQYF
D gene: TRBD1; J gene: TRBJ2-7; V gene: TRBV18; clone size: once; CDR3 DNA: TGTGCCAGCCGATCTGACAGGGGACCTTTGGAGCAGTACTTC; CDR3 protein: CASRSDRGPLEQYF
D gene: -; J gene: TRBJ2-7; V gene: TRBV30; clone size: -; CDR3 DNA: TGTGCCTTACATAGACAGGGACTCTACGAGCAGTACTTC; CDR3 protein: CALHRQGLYEQYF
D gene: TRBD2; J gene: TRBJ2-1; V gene: TRBV14; clone size: -; CDR3 DNA: TGTGCCAGCAGCCATCGACTAGCGGACCTAACCGGCAATGAGCAGTTCTTC; CDR3 protein: CASSHRLADLTGNEQFF
D gene: -; J gene: TRBJ2-7; V gene: TRBV28; clone size: -; CDR3 DNA: TGTGCCAGCAGTACACGCATCATCAGTATTTACGAGCAGTACTTC; CDR3 protein: CASSTRIISIYEQYF
D gene: -; J gene: TRBJ2-2; V gene: TRBV6-6; clone size: -; CDR3 DNA: TGTGCCACTGAAGCGGGCCAGAACACCGGGGAGCTGTTTTTT; CDR3 protein: CATEAGQNTGELFF
D gene: -; J gene: TRBJ2-7; V gene: TRBV10-3; clone size: -; CDR3 DNA: TGTGCCATCAGTGAGTTGGGGGGAGGAACCCTATACGAGCAGTACTTC; CDR3 protein: CAISELGGGTLYEQYF
D gene: TRBD2; J gene: TRBJ2-2; V gene: TRBV7-2; clone size: -; CDR3 DNA: TGTGCCAGCAGCCTTGGACTAGCGGGAGCAATAGGGGAGCTGTTTTTT; CDR3 protein: CASSLGLAGAIGELFF